What follows is one T cell receptor (beta chain) and its context. From the RACE reads, TCRdb called clonotypes with MiXCR, one entry per CDR3 protein. The table has about 300,000 distinct CDR3 sequences, around 5.5% seen once. This record belongs to a study of human T cells and chemical hapten exposure. Time point meaning: pre-sensitization, week 0. Documented treatment: therapeutic diphenylcyclopropenone sensitization with weekly scalp DPC. Germline-derived CDR1 and CDR2 are SGHVS and FNYEAQ. This CDR3 contains 17 residues. With 1 base removed from V and 1 base from J, the gap between germline ends came to 14 bases.

This clonotype was sampled from a woman under 30 with alopecia areata. Some clones in this sample may be carry-over from other donors' samples. This chain joins TRBV7-6 and TRBJ1-3; D gene ambiguous. Sequences were derived from whole blood, sampled in connection with sensitization to the hapten diphenylcyclopropenone (DPC). This chain's CDR3 is CASSLVGQTGSGNTIYF. In DNA, the CDR3 is TGTGCCAGCAGCTTAGTCGGGCAGACGGGATCTGGAAACACCATATATTTT. Full variable domain (outside the CDR3, taken from reference TRBV7-6 and TRBJ1-3): GAGVSQSPRYKVTKRGQDVALRCDPISGHVSLYWYRQALGQGPEFLTYFNYEAQQDKSGLPNDRFSAERPEGSISTLTIQRTEQRDSAMYRCASSLVGQTGSGNTIYFGEGSWLTVV.